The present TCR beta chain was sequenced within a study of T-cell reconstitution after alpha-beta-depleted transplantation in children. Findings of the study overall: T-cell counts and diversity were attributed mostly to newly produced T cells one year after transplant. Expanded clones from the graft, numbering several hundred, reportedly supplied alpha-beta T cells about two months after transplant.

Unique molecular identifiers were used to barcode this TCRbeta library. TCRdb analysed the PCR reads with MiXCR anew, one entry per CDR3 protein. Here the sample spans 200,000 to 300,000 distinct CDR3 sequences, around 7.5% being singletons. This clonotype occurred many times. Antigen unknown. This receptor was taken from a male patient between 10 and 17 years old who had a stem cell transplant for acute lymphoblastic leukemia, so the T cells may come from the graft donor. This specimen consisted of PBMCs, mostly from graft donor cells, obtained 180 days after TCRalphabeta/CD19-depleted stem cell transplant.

CDR3 coding DNA: TGCAGTGCGGTCACTAGAAACATTCAGTACTTC. It specifies CSAVTRNIQYF. This chain uses TRBV20-1 with TRBJ2-4, with TRBD2 as a possible D gene (5 bases). From germline, CDR1 is DFQATT and CDR2 SNEGSKA (reference sequence). The ends were cut back, 6 bases at V and 6 bases at J, with 9 bases in the middle. This CDR3 is built from 11 residues.